This T cell receptor (beta chain) was found in a study of T cell clones after liver transplantation. Study-level information: As an antigen-independent comparator, third-party-reactive TCRbeta sequences came from pre-transplant mixed lymphocyte reactions.

The method was immunoSEQ multiplex PCR; TCRdb's version includes in-frame clones alone and lacks a portion of them. The sample records more than 65,000 clones, over 70% being singletons. This CDR3 comprises 11 residues. The V and J ends lost 1 base and 12 bases respectively, with 7 bases between them. Germline values: CDR1 ENHRY, CDR2 SYGVKD. The receptor was isolated from a human patient who received a liver transplant. Some T cells may trace back to the graft donor. The sequenced sample was CD4+ T cells from blood, obtained 12 months after liver transplant. V and J are TRBV10-3 and TRBJ2-1, with D unresolved. Here the CDR3 DNA reads TGTGCCATCAGTGAGTACGGAGTGCAGTTCTTC. It translates to CAISEYGVQFF.